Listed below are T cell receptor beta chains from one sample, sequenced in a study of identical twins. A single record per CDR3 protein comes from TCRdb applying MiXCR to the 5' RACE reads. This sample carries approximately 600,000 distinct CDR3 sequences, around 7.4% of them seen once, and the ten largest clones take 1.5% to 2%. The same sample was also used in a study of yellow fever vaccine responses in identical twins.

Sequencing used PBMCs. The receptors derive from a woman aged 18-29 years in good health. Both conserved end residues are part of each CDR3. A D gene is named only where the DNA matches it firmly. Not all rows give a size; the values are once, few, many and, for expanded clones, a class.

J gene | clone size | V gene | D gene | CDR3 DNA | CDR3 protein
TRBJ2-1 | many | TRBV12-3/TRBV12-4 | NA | TGTGCCAGCATTATACAGGGAGGCTCCTACAATGAGCAGTTCTTC | CASIIQGGSYNEQFF
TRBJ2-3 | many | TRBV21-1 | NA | TGTGCCAGCAGCAAAGACCTTCCTAGGTCCCTCCCACGCACAGATACGCAGTATTTT | CASSKDLPRSLPRTDTQYF
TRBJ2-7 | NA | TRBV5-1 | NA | TGCGCCAGCAGCTTAAGCGGACGGGATGGTGTCTACGAGCAGTACTTC | CASSLSGRDGVYEQYF
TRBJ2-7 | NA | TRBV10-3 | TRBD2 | TGTGCCATCAGTGCCGGGACTAGTATCTACGAGCAGTACTTC | CAISAGTSIYEQYF
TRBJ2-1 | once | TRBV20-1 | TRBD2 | TGCTGTGCTAGCGGTGGTAGCGGGAGTAGGAGGTGGAACAATGAGCAGTTCTTC | CCASGGSGSRRWNNEQFF
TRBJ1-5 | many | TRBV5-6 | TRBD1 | TGTGCCAGCAGCTTTGGGGGACAGGGGGCGTTGGGCAATCAGCCCCAGCATTTT | CASSFGGQGALGNQPQHF
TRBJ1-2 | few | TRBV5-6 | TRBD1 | TGTGCCAGCAGAATAGACAGGGTGAGCTATGGCTACACCTTC | CASRIDRVSYGYTF
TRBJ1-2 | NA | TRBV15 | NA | TGTGCCACTAGATCGGGGCTATATGGCTACACCTTC | CATRSGLYGYTF
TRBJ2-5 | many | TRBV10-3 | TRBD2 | TGTGCCATCAAGGCCTTGGCTAGCGGGAAACAAGAGACCCAGTACTTC | CAIKALASGKQETQYF
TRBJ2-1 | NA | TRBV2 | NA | TGTGCCAGCAGTGGTCGGATCCACAATGAGCAGTTCTTC | CASSGRIHNEQFF